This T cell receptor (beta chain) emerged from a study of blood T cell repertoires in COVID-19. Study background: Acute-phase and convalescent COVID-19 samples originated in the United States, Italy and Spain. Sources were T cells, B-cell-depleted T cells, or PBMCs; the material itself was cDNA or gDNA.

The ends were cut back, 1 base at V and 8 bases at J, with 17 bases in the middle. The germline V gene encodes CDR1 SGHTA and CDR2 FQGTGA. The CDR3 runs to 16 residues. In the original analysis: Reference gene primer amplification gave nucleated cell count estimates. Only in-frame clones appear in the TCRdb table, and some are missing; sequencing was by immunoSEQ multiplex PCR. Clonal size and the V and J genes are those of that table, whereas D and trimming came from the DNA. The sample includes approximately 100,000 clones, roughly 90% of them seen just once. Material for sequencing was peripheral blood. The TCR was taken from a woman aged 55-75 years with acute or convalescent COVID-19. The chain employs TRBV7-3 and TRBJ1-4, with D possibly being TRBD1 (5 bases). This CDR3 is CASSLRGDRPGEKLFF. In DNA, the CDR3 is TGTGCCAGCAGCTTAAGGGGGGACCGCCCGGGGGAAAAACTGTTTTTT.